The 16 T cell receptor beta chains in this list originate from one sample, sequenced in a study of glioma-infiltrating T cells. Using RNA template, CDR3s of TCR alpha and beta were amplified with iRepertoire arm-PCR. In TCRdb, the multiplex PCR reads were re-called with MiXCR into one record per CDR3 protein. The table has approximately 190,000 distinct CDR3 sequences, around 30% seen once; the top ten hold around 21%. The material sequenced was glioma tissue, nonneoplastic brain tissue, or PBMCs (not recorded which). The receptors shown here come from a human donor with low-grade glioma or glioblastoma, undergoing nonglioma brain surgery, or in good health (not recorded which).

This clonotype appeared many times. This chain connects TRBV3-1 to TRBJ2-7; D call uncertain. CDR1 and CDR2 from the germline V gene are LGHDT and YNNKEL (reference sequence). The CDR3 length is 15 residues. Trimming stripped 1 base from V and 3 bases from J, with 13 bases between. This CDR3 is CASSQGVGVSYEQYF. In nucleotides, the CDR3 is TGTGCCAGCAGCCAAGGGGTTGGTGTGAGCTACGAGCAGTACTTC.

This clonotype was seen at least ten times. The rearrangement links TRBV6-1 to TRBJ2-7, with 11 bases matching TRBD1. V lost 7 bases, J lost 4 bases, and 9 bases stayed unmatched. The CDR3 is made up of 15 amino acids. Germline CDR1 reads MNHNS; CDR2 reads SASEGT. The CDR3 region is CASIFMGDRGYEQYF. The CDR3 DNA is TGTGCCAGCATCTTCATGGGGGACAGGGGGTACGAGCAGTACTTC.

The chain links TRBV12-3 or TRBV12-4 to TRBJ2-1; no reliable D call. The CDR3 contains 12 residues. Trimming cost V 3 bases and J 10 bases, with 10 bases left between them. CDR3 DNA sequence: TGTGCCAGCAGTTTCATGTCCTACGAGCAGTTCTTC. Encoded protein: CASSFMSYEQFF.

As to this clonotype: The junction does not match germline at one end; this may be a read error. The chain couples TRBV11-2 to TRBJ2-3; 7 nucleotides align to TRBD2. This CDR3 spans 15 amino acids. CDR1 and CDR2 from the germline V gene are SGHAT and FQNNGV. The CDR3 coding sequence is TGTGCCAGCAGCTTAATAGCGGGCCCCACAGATACGAAGTATTTT. It is translated as CASSLIAGPTDTKYF.

In DNA form, the CDR3 reads TGTGCCAGCAGCCATACGGACAGGAACGCGAACACCGGGGAGCTGTTTTTT. Encoded protein: CASSHTDRNANTGELFF. V is TRBV4-2 and J is TRBJ2-2; 7 nucleotides agree with TRBD1. V lost 3 bases to trimming and J lost 0 bases; unmatched junction nucleotides: 7. The CDR3 totals 17 residues. Germline CDR1 is LGHNA and CDR2 is YNFKEQ.

In its sample, this clonotype was seen many times. This chain links TRBV19 with TRBJ1-5; TRBD1 agrees at 9 bases. CDR1 is LNHDA, CDR2 SQIVND, per germline (reference sequence). With V trimmed by 3 bases and J by 5 bases, 8 bases remained unmatched. There are 16 residues in the CDR3. CDR3 protein: CASSIGGQGRDQPQHF. The CDR3 nucleotides are TGTGCCAGTAGTATCGGGGGACAGGGTCGGGATCAGCCCCAGCATTTT.

The sample holds many counts of this clonotype. V is TRBV25-1 and J is TRBJ2-6; 7 bases are a match to TRBD1. Trimming at V came to 6 bases and at J to 0 bases, leaving 11 bases not matched to a gene. CDR1 is MGHDK and CDR2 is SYGVNS in the germline V gene. The CDR3 consists of 18 residues. CDR3 nucleotide sequence: TGTGCCAGCAGCGCGCGGGCAGGGGACAGCTCTGGGGCCAACGTCCTGACTTTC. This codes for CASSARAGDSSGANVLTF.

In this sample, this clonotype turned up many times. The chain has TRBV29-1 and TRBJ1-5, with D tentatively TRBD1 (6 bases). Germline CDR1 and CDR2: SQVTM and ANQGSEA. V gave up 6 bases and J gave up 11 bases, with 17 bases separating them. The CDR3 extends over 12 amino acids. The CDR3 nucleotides read TGCAGCGTCCAGGACAGCCAACAGTCCCAGCATTTT. Its protein product is CSVQDSQQSQHF.

The chain joins TRBV14 to TRBJ2-2; TRBD1 might be the D (5 bases). Germline V gene data show CDR1 as SGHDN and CDR2 as FVKESK. V was cut by 4 bases and J by 0 bases, with 15 bases left in between. This CDR3 is built from 17 residues. The CDR3 coding sequence is TGTGCCAGCAGCCCAGGGATAGCTTGGGCGAACACCGGGGAGCTGTTTTTT. As protein: CASSPGIAWANTGELFF.

The table lists this clonotype with many counts. The chain recombines TRBV29-1 with TRBJ2-7, with unresolved D. Germline loops: CDR1 SQVTM, CDR2 ANQGSEA. The V and J ends lost 7 bases and 7 bases respectively, with 17 bases between them. The CDR3 is 12 amino acids. CDR3 protein: CSAGRAPLEQYF. The CDR3, as DNA: TGCAGCGCAGGCCGGGCCCCTTTGGAGCAGTACTTC.

This clonotype was observed at least ten times. The chain couples TRBV11-2 to TRBJ2-2; D gene unclear. Trimming took 1 base from V and 7 from J, leaving 7 bases between them. The CDR3 length is 13 residues. CDR1 SGHAT and CDR2 FQNNGV come from the germline V gene. Here the CDR3 reads CASSLAMDGELFF. CDR3 nucleotide sequence: TGTGCCAGCAGCTTAGCGATGGACGGGGAGCTGTTTTTT.

Many counts were recorded for this clonotype. This sequence joins TRBV4-1 and TRBJ2-3; 8 bases are a match to TRBD1. Germline CDR1 reads MGHRA; CDR2 reads YSYEKL. J was trimmed by 6 bases and V by 4 bases; bases with no gene match: 6. The CDR3 is 14 residues long. The CDR3 nucleotides read TGCGCCAGCAGCCCTCTCGACAGGGGTGATACGCAGTATTTT. Translation: CASSPLDRGDTQYF.

This clonotype was observed at least ten times. This sequence joins TRBV20-1 and TRBJ1-5, with no clear D. V was cut by 2 bases and J by 4 bases, with 6 bases left in between. Germline CDR1 and CDR2: DFQATT and SNEGSKA (reference sequence). CDR3 length equals 12 residues. The CDR3 DNA sequence: TGCAGTGCTAGACTCGTGAATCAGCCCCAGCATTTT. It codes for CSARLVNQPQHF.

On this clonotype: This could be a read error, since a much larger clone is one nucleotide away. The chain employs TRBV18 and TRBJ2-7, with a weak D call TRBD2 (5 bases). The CDR3 totals 12 residues. Germline CDR1 reads KGHSH; CDR2 reads LQKENI. Between the trimmed V and J ends, which lost 4 bases and 5 bases, there was a span of 9 bases. CDR3 in amino acids: CASSRETNEQYF. In DNA, the CDR3 is TGTGCCAGCTCACGGGAGACGAACGAGCAGTACTTC. The whole variable domain, remainder taken from reference TRBV18 and TRBJ2-7, is NAGVMQNPRHLVRRRGQEARLRCSPMKGHSHVYWYRQLPEEGLKFMVYLQKENIIDESGMPKERFSAEFPKEGPSILRIQQVVRGDSAAYFCASSRETNEQYFGPGTRLTVT.

This clonotype was seen repeatedly, ten times or more. The chain joins TRBV6-1 to TRBJ1-2; D possibly corresponds to TRBD1 (5 bases). The germline V gene encodes CDR1 MNHNS and CDR2 SASEGT. The CDR3 totals 14 residues. With 7 bases removed from V and 7 bases from J, the gap between germline ends came to 19 bases. CDR3 region: CASTSLGGAGGYTF. The CDR3 nucleotides are TGTGCCAGCACCTCTCTGGGGGGAGCGGGTGGCTACACCTTC.

This clonotype was seen repeatedly, ten times or more. The genes are TRBV7-2 and TRBJ2-7; D gene ambiguous. Germline CDR1 reads SGHTA; CDR2 reads FQGNSA. Trimming pared 0 bases from V and 4 bases from J, leaving 13 bases between. This CDR3 has 15 residues. The CDR3 coding sequence is TGTGCCAGCAGCTTAGCGCCGGCTCTGGCTTACGAGCAGTACTTC. It specifies CASSLAPALAYEQYF.